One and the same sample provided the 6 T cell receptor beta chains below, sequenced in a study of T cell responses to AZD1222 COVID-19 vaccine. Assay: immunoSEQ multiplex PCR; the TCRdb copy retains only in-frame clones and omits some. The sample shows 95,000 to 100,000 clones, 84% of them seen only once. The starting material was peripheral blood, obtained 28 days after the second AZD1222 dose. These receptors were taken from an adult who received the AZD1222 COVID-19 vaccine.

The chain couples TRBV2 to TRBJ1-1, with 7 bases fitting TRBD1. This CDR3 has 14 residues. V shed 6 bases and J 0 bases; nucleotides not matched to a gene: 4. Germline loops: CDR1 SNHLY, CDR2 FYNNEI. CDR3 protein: CASRTGSMNTEAFF. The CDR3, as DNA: TGTGCCAGCAGGACAGGGTCCATGAACACTGAAGCTTTCTTT.

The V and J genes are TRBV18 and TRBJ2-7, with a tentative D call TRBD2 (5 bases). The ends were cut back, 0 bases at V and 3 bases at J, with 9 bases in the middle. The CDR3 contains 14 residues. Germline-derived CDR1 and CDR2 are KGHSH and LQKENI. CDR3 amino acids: CASSPPEANYEQYF. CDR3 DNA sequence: TGTGCCAGCTCACCACCGGAGGCAAACTACGAGCAGTACTTC.

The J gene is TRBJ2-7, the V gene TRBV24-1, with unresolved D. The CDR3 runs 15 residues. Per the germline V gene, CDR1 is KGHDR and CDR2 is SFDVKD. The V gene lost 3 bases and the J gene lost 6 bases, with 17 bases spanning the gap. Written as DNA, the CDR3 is TGTGCCACCAGTGATGTAGGTCAGCAGGCTGGCGAGCAGTACTTC. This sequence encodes CATSDVGQQAGEQYF.

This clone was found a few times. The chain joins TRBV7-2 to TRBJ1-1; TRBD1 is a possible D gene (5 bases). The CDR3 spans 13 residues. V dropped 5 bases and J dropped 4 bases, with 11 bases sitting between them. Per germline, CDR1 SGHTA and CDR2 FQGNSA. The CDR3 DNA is TGTGCCAGCAGCGCAGGGAAGGGCACTGAAGCTTTCTTT. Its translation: CASSAGKGTEAFF.

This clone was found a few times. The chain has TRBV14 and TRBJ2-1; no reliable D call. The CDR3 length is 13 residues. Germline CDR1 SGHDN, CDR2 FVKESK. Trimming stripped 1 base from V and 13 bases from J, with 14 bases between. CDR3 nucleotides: TGTGCCAGCAGCCAAGTATTCGACTCCCCTCAGTTCTTC. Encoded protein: CASSQVFDSPQFF.

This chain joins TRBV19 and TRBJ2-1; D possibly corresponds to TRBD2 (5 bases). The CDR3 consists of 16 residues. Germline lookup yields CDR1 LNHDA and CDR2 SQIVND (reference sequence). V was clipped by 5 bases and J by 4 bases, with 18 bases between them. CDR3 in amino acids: CASSALASSLYNEQFF. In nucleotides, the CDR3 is TGTGCCAGTAGTGCCCTAGCTAGCTCACTTTACAATGAGCAGTTCTTC.